One and the same sample provided the 18 T cell receptor beta chains below, sequenced in a study of persistence of HIV-infected CD4 T cells. Sequencing used immunoSEQ version 4 in survey mode. Here immunoSEQ multiplex PCR was the method, and the copy in TCRdb shows in-frame clones only, minus some. This table has roughly 43,000 clones, roughly 92% appearing once. Anti-CD3/anti-CD28 beads served as a nonspecific positive control stimulus. CD4+ T cells upregulating both CD40 ligand and CD69 were sorted as responding cells. Their cognate antigens are unknown. Specimen: CD4+ T cells sorted from PBMCs after approximately 18-hour stimulation, collected from a patient who received antiretroviral therapy. The receptors come from an adult man with HIV who was CMV-seropositive.

The chain joins TRBV5-4 to TRBJ2-3, with D possibly being TRBD1 or TRBD2 (5 bases each). Germline CDR1 reads SGHNT; CDR2 reads YYREEE (reference sequence). V lost 4 bases and J lost 1, with 13 bases in between. This CDR3 is 15 amino acids long. The DNA for the CDR3 is TGTGCCAGCAGCCCCCCGGGGCGGGGCACAGATACGCAGTATTTT. It yields the protein CASSPPGRGTDTQYF.

The chain combines TRBV28 with TRBJ1-1; tentatively, D is TRBD1 (5 bases). There are 13 residues in the CDR3. V gave up 3 bases and J gave up 5 bases, with 10 bases separating them. In germline, CDR1 is MDHEN, CDR2 SYDVKM. CDR3 DNA sequence: TGTGCCAGCAGTTTCCCAGGGCGGACTGAAGCTTTCTTT. It yields the protein CASSFPGRTEAFF.

This chain uses TRBV29-1 with TRBJ2-3, with 9 bases that match TRBD2. Trimming at V came to 3 bases and at J to 6 bases, leaving 16 bases not matched to a gene. CDR3 length: 17 residues. Germline V CDR1 and CDR2: SQVTM, ANQGSEA. As DNA, the CDR3 is TGCAGCGTTGATGAGGTAGCGGGGGCCAGCAGAGTTGATACGCAGTATTTT. Its translation is CSVDEVAGASRVDTQYF.

The rearrangement joins TRBV5-8 to TRBJ2-2; 8 nucleotides align to TRBD1. CDR3 length equals 15 residues. V shed 9 bases and J 5 bases; nucleotides not matched to a gene: 12. Germline-derived CDR1 and CDR2 are SGHTS and YDEGEE. The CDR3 DNA reads TGTGCCATCCACCCGGGACAGGCTGCGACCGGGGAGCTGTTTTTT. Amino acid sequence: CAIHPGQAATGELFF.

This clone is a singleton in its sample. The chain employs TRBV7-6 and TRBJ2-3; 9 nucleotides line up with TRBD1. The CDR3 is 15 residues long. With 7 bases clipped from V and 3 bases from J, the junction kept 8 bases outside the gene matches. In germline, CDR1 is SGHVS, CDR2 FNYEAQ. The CDR3 here is CASTIDRGRTDTQYF. In nucleotides, the CDR3 is TGTGCCAGCACGATTGACAGGGGGAGGACAGATACGCAGTATTTT. Looking up the rest from reference TRBV7-6 and TRBJ2-3 gives the full variable domain: GAGVSQSPRYKVTKRGQDVALRCDPISGHVSLYWYRQALGQGPEFLTYFNYEAQQDKSGLPNDRFSAERPEGSISTLTIQRTEQRDSAMYRCASTIDRGRTDTQYFGPGTRLTVL.

V and J are TRBV6-5 and TRBJ2-3; possible D gene TRBD2, 5 bases. CDR3 size: 14 residues. With 8 bases removed from V and 10 bases from J, the gap between germline ends came to 22 bases. The germline gives CDR1 MNHEY, CDR2 SVGAGI. CDR3 in DNA: TGTGCCAGCTCAATGAGCGGTGGCGCCTTTGCGCAGTATTTT. Amino acid sequence: CASSMSGGAFAQYF.

This chain joins TRBV29-1 and TRBJ2-2; 8 bases match TRBD1. V trimming: 4 bases; J trimming: 7 bases; junction bases outside the gene matches: 2. The CDR3 sequence is 12 residues long. Germline V gene sequence: CDR1 SQVTM, CDR2 ANQGSEA. The CDR3 sequence: CSVGTGYGELFF. DNA of the CDR3: TGCAGCGTTGGGACAGGGTACGGGGAGCTGTTTTTT.

The sample holds one count of this clone. The chain has TRBV19 and TRBJ2-3; TRBD1 agrees at 9 bases. Trimming took 7 bases from V and 5 from J; bases not matched to a gene: 10. Germline CDR1 LNHDA, CDR2 SQIVND (reference sequence). The CDR3 extends over 15 amino acids. The CDR3 loop reads CASKDRDRAGDTQYF. The CDR3 DNA reads TGTGCCAGTAAAGACCGGGACAGGGCAGGAGATACGCAGTATTTT.

The rearrangement links TRBV6-2 or TRBV6-3 to TRBJ1-2; 8 bases are a match to TRBD1. The CDR3 is 12 amino acids. The V segment lost 4 bases and the J segment 8 bases; nucleotides outside the gene matches: 3. Germline lookup yields CDR1 MNHEY and CDR2 SVGEGT. The DNA of the CDR3 is TGTGCCAGCAGTTGGACAGGGAACGGCTACACCTTC. Translated, it gives CASSWTGNGYTF.

This clone was observed a single time. The chain uses TRBV7-9 and TRBJ1-6; no firm D call. Looked up from germline, CDR1 is SEHNR and CDR2 is FQNEAQ (reference sequence). The V end lost 3 bases, the J end lost 6 bases, and 12 bases lay between the germline ends. The CDR3 contains 15 residues. CDR3 sequence (DNA): TGTGCCAGCAGCTTTAGCGGCGTCAGTAATTCACCCCTCCACTTT. Amino acid sequence: CASSFSGVSNSPLHF.

The chain links TRBV5-1 to TRBJ2-3; 10 nucleotides agree with TRBD1. V was pared by 4 bases and J by 4 bases, with 12 bases of the junction left unmatched. This CDR3 is 17 amino acids long. Germline V gives CDR1 SGHRS, CDR2 YFSETQ. For the CDR3, the DNA is TGCGCCAGCAGCGGCCGGGACAGGGGTGGTATGTCAGATACGCAGTATTTT. It is translated as CASSGRDRGGMSDTQYF.

This clone was seen only once. The V call is TRBV19, the J call TRBJ1-6; 8 nucleotides line up with TRBD1. The V gene's germline CDR1 is LNHDA and CDR2 SQIVND (reference sequence). With 5 bases clipped from V and 14 bases from J, the junction kept 14 bases outside the gene matches. The CDR3 is 15 residues long. The CDR3 DNA is TGTGCCAGTAGTCCCAGGGGGCGTTTTGTTTCTACCCTCCACTTT. This codes for CASSPRGRFVSTLHF.

V and J are TRBV19 and TRBJ1-6; D gene uncertain. V was clipped by 8 bases and J by 5 bases, with 10 bases between them. The CDR3 runs to 13 residues. Looked up from germline, CDR1 is LNHDA and CDR2 is SQIVND (reference sequence). The CDR3 reads CASRQTDNSPLHF. The DNA for the CDR3 is TGTGCCAGTCGACAAACGGATAATTCACCCCTCCACTTT.

This chain's CDR3 is CASSVASGGYNEQFF. The CDR3 DNA reads TGTGCCAGCAGCGTAGCTAGCGGGGGTTACAATGAGCAGTTCTTC. The chain combines TRBV9 with TRBJ2-1; TRBD2 matches 10 bases. The CDR3 sequence is 15 residues long. The V gene end was trimmed by 0 bases and the J gene end by 4 bases; junction bases not matched to a gene: 1. Germline CDR1 is SGDLS and CDR2 is YYNGEE.

The V and J genes are TRBV10-3 and TRBJ1-5; D remains ambiguous. Trimming pared 2 bases from V and 2 bases from J, leaving 13 bases between. Germline V gene lookup returns CDR1 ENHRY and CDR2 SYGVKD. The CDR3 is 16 amino acids. For the CDR3, the DNA is TGTGCCATCAGTGAGGGGCAAAGCAACGGCAATCAGCCCCAGCATTTT. It translates to CAISEGQSNGNQPQHF.

The chain uses TRBV9 and TRBJ1-1; D gene unclear. The CDR3 covers 14 residues. Germline loops: CDR1 SGDLS, CDR2 YYNGEE. V was cut by 4 bases and J by 1 base, with 11 bases left in between. CDR3 amino acids: CASSPRHQNTEAFF. The CDR3 region has the DNA TGTGCCAGCAGCCCCCGTCACCAGAACACTGAAGCTTTCTTT.

The chain couples TRBV3-1 (or the pseudogene TRBV3-2) to TRBJ2-7, with a possible D match to TRBD1 (6 bases). With 4 bases removed from V and 3 bases from J, the gap between germline ends came to 19 bases. In germline, CDR1 is LGHDT, CDR2 YNNKEL (reference sequence). The CDR3 is 16 amino acids. The CDR3 region is CASSPKALGHIYEQYF. CDR3 DNA: TGTGCCAGCAGCCCCAAGGCTCTGGGACATATCTACGAGCAGTACTTC.

Written as DNA, the CDR3 is TGTGCCAGTAGCCAACAAGGGCGCAGTAAGAAGTATTTT. Its translation is CASSQQGRSKKYF. The chain employs TRBV19 and TRBJ2-3; D is unresolved. Per the germline V gene, CDR1 is LNHDA and CDR2 is SQIVND (reference sequence). V lost 6 bases and J lost 13, with 20 bases in between. The CDR3 contains 13 residues.